The 30 T cell receptor beta chains below were found in one sample sequenced in a study of shared clonotypes between healthy human individuals. Only in-frame clones appear in the TCRdb table, and some are missing; sequencing was by immunoSEQ multiplex PCR. Of around 1,100,000 clones detected, roughly 80% appear once; the ten largest clones hold 0.89%. The sequenced sample was memory CD4+ T cells from PBMCs. Documented subset: CD45RA-negative fraction. These TCRs come from a man younger than 35 in good health. Some clones in this sample may be carry-over from other donors' samples.

The genes are TRBV27 and TRBJ2-7, with D tentatively TRBD1 or TRBD2 (5 bases each). The CDR3 sequence is 13 residues long. V lost 6 bases to trimming and J lost 6 bases, with 15 bases between them. Germline lookup yields CDR1 MNHEY and CDR2 SMNVEV (reference sequence). DNA of the CDR3: TGTGCCAGCAGGGGGGTAGTGGGGCCCGAGCAGTACTTC. Translation gives CASRGVVGPEQYF.

The V gene is TRBV23-1, the J gene TRBJ2-7, with TRBD1 matching over 11 bases. TRBV23-1 is an ORF, with its function uncertain. Germline trimming cut 1 base from V and 2 bases from J; bases unmatched to any gene: 4. The CDR3 spans 16 residues. CDR3 nucleotides: TGCGCCAGCAGTCAATGTGGGACAGGGGGACCCTACGAGCAGTACTTC. Its protein product is CASSQCGTGGPYEQYF.

V gene TRBV7-9 combines with J gene TRBJ2-5; TRBD2 matches 7 bases. There are 16 residues in the CDR3. The V gene end was trimmed by 5 bases and the J gene end by 2 bases; junction bases not matched to a gene: 11. Germline V gene lookup returns CDR1 SEHNR and CDR2 FQNEAQ (reference sequence). In nucleotides, the CDR3 is TGTGCCAGCAGCCCGAGGGAGCGGGACCCTCAAGAGACCCAGTACTTC. Its translation: CASSPRERDPQETQYF.

The chain joins TRBV5-4 to TRBJ2-7; no definite D call. With 5 bases removed from V and 6 bases from J, the gap between germline ends came to 12 bases. CDR3 length: 12 amino acids. The V gene's germline CDR1 is SGHNT and CDR2 YYREEE (reference sequence). CDR3 residues: CASRKGKGEQYF. CDR3 sequence (DNA): TGTGCCAGCAGGAAGGGTAAAGGCGAGCAGTACTTC.

This clone was recorded a few times. V is TRBV28 and J is TRBJ2-7; TRBD1 might be the D (6 bases). Per the germline V gene, CDR1 is MDHEN and CDR2 is SYDVKM. This CDR3 contains 15 residues. V was pared by 11 bases and J by 7 bases, with 27 bases between. CDR3 sequence: CAVPPPGASSGEQYF. The CDR3 DNA follows: TGTGCCGTTCCCCCCCCAGGGGCGTCTTCGGGGGAGCAGTACTTC.

This clone was found a few times. At the DNA level, this CDR3 is encoded by other sequences in the same sample as well. V usage is TRBV30 and J usage is TRBJ1-2, with D maybe TRBD1 (6 bases). This CDR3 spans 12 amino acids. V was trimmed by 0 bases and J by 6 bases, leaving 8 bases between them. CDR1 is GTSNPN, CDR2 SVGIG, per germline (reference sequence). CDR3 in DNA: TGTGCCTGGAGTGTGGCAGGGGATGGCTACACCTTC. Amino acid sequence: CAWSVAGDGYTF.

This clone was seen a single time. The rearrangement joins TRBV11-2 to TRBJ2-7, with 12 bases matching TRBD2. Trimming removed 4 bases from V and 4 bases from J; junction bases left unmatched: 2. Germline lookup yields CDR1 SGHAT and CDR2 FQNNGV. There are 14 residues in the CDR3. The chain's CDR3 is CASSWTSGIYEQYF. In DNA, the CDR3 is TGTGCCAGCAGCTGGACTAGCGGGATATACGAGCAGTACTTC.

The chain uses TRBV5-1 and TRBJ2-7, with D uncertain. The germline V gene encodes CDR1 SGHRS and CDR2 YFSETQ. The V gene lost 0 bases and the J gene lost 3 bases, with 10 bases spanning the gap. This CDR3 region has 14 residues. CDR3 protein: CASSLEAPNYEQYF. The CDR3 bases are TGCGCCAGCAGCTTGGAAGCCCCTAACTACGAGCAGTACTTC. The whole variable domain, remainder taken from reference TRBV5-1 and TRBJ2-7, is KAGVTQTPRYLIKTRGQQVTLSCSPISGHRSVSWYQQTPGQGLQFLFEYFSETQRNKGNFPGRFSGRQFSNSRSEMNVSTLELGDSALYLCASSLEAPNYEQYFGPGTRLTVT.

This clone was picked up a small number of times. J is TRBJ1-2 and V is TRBV28; D is uncertain. The CDR3 is 12 residues long. Germline V gives CDR1 MDHEN, CDR2 SYDVKM. Trimming stripped 4 bases from V and 9 bases from J, with 12 bases between. The CDR3 DNA reads as TGTGCCAGCAGTTCGGACTATGAGAGCTACACCTTC. Amino acids: CASSSDYESYTF.

The J gene is TRBJ2-7, the V gene TRBV7-2; D unresolved. From germline, CDR1 is SGHTA and CDR2 FQGNSA. Trimming removed 5 bases at V and 2 bases at J, with 10 bases between. The CDR3 consists of 13 residues. CDR3 protein: CASSRTVTYEQYF. DNA for the CDR3: TGTGCCAGCAGCCGGACGGTCACCTACGAGCAGTACTTC.

V is TRBV5-1 and J is TRBJ2-7; TRBD2 matches 8 bases. CDR1 and CDR2 (germline): SGHRS, YFSETQ. The CDR3 is 13 amino acids. J gave up 7 bases and V 4 bases, and 7 bases lay outside the gene matches. The CDR3 reads CASSPGLAREQYF. As DNA, the CDR3 is TGCGCCAGCAGCCCTGGACTAGCTCGGGAGCAGTACTTC.

This chain joins TRBV27 and TRBJ2-3, with a possible D match to TRBD2 (6 bases). The CDR3 runs 16 residues. Germline CDR1 reads MNHEY; CDR2 reads SMNVEV (reference sequence). Deletions cut 8 bases from V and 1 base from J, with 19 bases between. CDR3 sequence reads: CASQSPGAGRTDTQYF. The CDR3 nucleotides read TGTGCCAGCCAGTCCCCCGGGGCGGGACGCACAGATACGCAGTATTTT.

The rearrangement uses TRBV5-1 and TRBJ1-5; TRBD1 matches 7 bases. V lost 5 bases, J lost 4 bases, and 3 bases stayed unmatched. CDR1 is SGHRS and CDR2 is YFSETQ in the germline V gene. The CDR3 sequence is 13 residues long. The CDR3 region has the DNA TGCGCCAGCAGGGGGACAGATAATCAGCCCCAGCATTTT. Protein: CASRGTDNQPQHF.

Regarding this clone: Other DNA variants within this sample encode the same CDR3. The rearrangement uses TRBV18 and TRBJ2-7; perhaps TRBD2 as D (6 bases). Germline V CDR1 and CDR2: KGHSH, LQKENI. V was pared by 0 bases and J by 2 bases, with 11 bases between. This CDR3 has 15 amino acids. The CDR3 nucleotides read TGTGCCAGCTCACCACCGGGGGGAACCACCTACGAGCAGTACTTC. It translates to CASSPPGGTTYEQYF.

The chain uses TRBV5-1 and TRBJ2-3; D gene unclear. The V gene's germline CDR1 is SGHRS and CDR2 YFSETQ. Trimming took off 0 bases at V and 0 bases at J, with 8 bases between the two ends. This CDR3 spans 15 amino acids. CDR3 amino acids: CASSLATGSTDTQYF. CDR3 nucleotides: TGCGCCAGCAGCTTGGCCACGGGCAGCACAGATACGCAGTATTTT. Drawing the rest from reference TRBV5-1 and TRBJ2-3, the complete variable domain is KAGVTQTPRYLIKTRGQQVTLSCSPISGHRSVSWYQQTPGQGLQFLFEYFSETQRNKGNFPGRFSGRQFSNSRSEMNVSTLELGDSALYLCASSLATGSTDTQYFGPGTRLTVL.

This chain uses TRBV5-4 with TRBJ2-2, with 10 bases that match TRBD2. The CDR3 covers 17 residues. Germline lookup yields CDR1 SGHNT and CDR2 YYREEE (reference sequence). V trimming: 4 bases; J trimming: 4 bases; junction bases outside the gene matches: 10. The CDR3 nucleotides read TGTGCCAGCAGCACCCAAGCGGGAGGGCTTGTCACCGGGGAGCTGTTTTTT. Its translation is CASSTQAGGLVTGELFF.

The DNA of the CDR3 is TGCGCCAGCAGCCGCAGGGGGGCGAACACCGGGGAGCTGTTTTTT. Translated: CASSRRGANTGELFF. The V and J genes are TRBV5-1 and TRBJ2-2; tentatively, D is TRBD1 (7 bases). Deletions cut 4 bases from V and 0 bases from J, with 10 bases between. This CDR3 region has 15 residues. Germline V gene data show CDR1 as SGHRS and CDR2 as YFSETQ.

The table lists this clone with a few counts. The J gene is TRBJ1-2, the V gene TRBV6-5, with 9 bases lining up with TRBD1. V gave up 6 bases and J gave up 6 bases; unmatched junction bases: 8. The CDR3 consists of 14 residues. Germline values: CDR1 MNHEY, CDR2 SVGAGI. CDR3 residues: CASSSGTGLNGYTF. CDR3 nucleotides: TGTGCCAGCAGCTCCGGGACAGGGCTAAATGGCTACACCTTC.

The genes are TRBV6-5 and TRBJ2-7, with 9 bases lining up with TRBD1. The junction had 5 bases not matched to a gene; V was cut back by 6 bases and J by 5 bases. The CDR3 spans 13 residues. Germline V gives CDR1 MNHEY, CDR2 SVGAGI. Here the CDR3 reads CASSGQGSHEQYF. CDR3 nucleotides: TGTGCCAGCAGCGGACAGGGGTCCCACGAGCAGTACTTC.

The rearrangement uses TRBV5-6 and TRBJ2-3; TRBD1 agrees at 8 bases. From germline, CDR1 is SGHDT and CDR2 YYEEEE. With 3 bases clipped from V and 3 bases from J, the junction kept 9 bases outside the gene matches. CDR3 size: 16 residues. CDR3 sequence reads: CASSSQVRTGTDTQYF. The CDR3 bases are TGTGCCAGCAGCTCGCAGGTCAGGACAGGGACAGATACGCAGTATTTT.

This chain links TRBV5-1 with TRBJ2-1; D is perhaps TRBD2 (5 bases). The CDR3 spans 14 residues. Germline V lookup: CDR1 SGHRS, CDR2 YFSETQ. The germline V and J ends were trimmed by 5 bases and 8 bases, with 17 bases remaining between them. The CDR3 nucleotides are TGCGCCAGCAGTCTTGGTCCTGGGAGCGATGAGCAGTTCTTC. Its translation: CASSLGPGSDEQFF.

V and J are TRBV5-8 and TRBJ1-2; D gene ambiguous. Trimming took 4 bases from V and 8 from J, leaving 15 bases between them. CDR3 length equals 13 residues. CDR1 and CDR2 from the germline V gene are SGHTS and YDEGEE. The CDR3 nucleotides are TGTGCCAGCAGCGACCGGGAGAGAAGGGGCTACACCTTC. This translates into CASSDRERRGYTF.

The chain uses TRBV2 and TRBJ1-3; unclear D gene. The V gene's germline CDR1 is SNHLY and CDR2 FYNNEI. The CDR3 totals 14 residues. Between the trimmed V and J ends, which lost 6 bases and 3 bases, there was a span of 12 bases. The CDR3 is CASSYQTLGNTIYF. The CDR3 bases are TGTGCCAGCAGCTATCAGACACTTGGAAACACCATATATTTT.

This chain links TRBV6-5 with TRBJ2-1; TRBD2 might be the D (5 bases). V lost 6 bases and J 8 bases, leaving 20 bases between the germline ends. The CDR3 is made up of 15 amino acids. CDR1 is MNHEY, CDR2 SVGAGI, per germline. The CDR3 DNA is TGTGCCAGCAGGCCAAGAGGGAAGAGTTCCCATGAGCAGTTCTTC. Translated, it gives CASRPRGKSSHEQFF.

This rearrangement joins TRBV28 to TRBJ2-3, with no clear D. Germline CDR1 reads MDHEN; CDR2 reads SYDVKM. Trimming took 3 bases from V and 1 from J, leaving 8 bases between them. The CDR3 runs to 14 residues. The CDR3 coding sequence is TGTGCCAGCAGTTTGTGGGGTCGCACAGATACGCAGTATTTT. It translates to CASSLWGRTDTQYF.

J is TRBJ1-1 and V is TRBV11-1, with a tentative D call TRBD1 (5 bases). V was shortened by 2 bases and J by 6 bases, with 16 bases between the two germline ends. Per germline, CDR1 SGHAT and CDR2 FQDESV (reference sequence). The CDR3 extends over 15 amino acids. In DNA, the CDR3 is TGTGCCAGCAGCTTAACTAGGGATGGGGCGGCTGAAGCTTTCTTT. It specifies CASSLTRDGAAEAFF.

The count of this clone is one. V and J are TRBV10-3 and TRBJ1-3, with a weak D call TRBD1 (5 bases). CDR3 length equals 13 residues. The V and J ends lost 7 bases and 1 base respectively, with 8 bases between them. CDR1 is ENHRY, CDR2 SYGVKD, per germline. This chain's CDR3 is CAITEGSGNTIYF. The CDR3 nucleotides are TGTGCCATCACCGAGGGGTCTGGAAACACCATATATTTT.

This chain connects TRBV28 to TRBJ1-2, with unresolved D. V lost 4 bases and J 3 bases, leaving 12 bases between the germline ends. The CDR3 totals 14 residues. The germline gives CDR1 MDHEN, CDR2 SYDVKM. CDR3 nucleotides: TGTGCCAGCAGTTCCGGGTTAAGGGACTATGGCTACACCTTC. This sequence encodes CASSSGLRDYGYTF.

The V and J genes are TRBV2 and TRBJ1-2, with 7 bases fitting TRBD1. The CDR3 spans 12 residues. The germline CDR1 and CDR2 sequences are SNHLY and FYNNEI. The ends lost 9 bases at V and 8 bases at J; junction bases unmatched: 9. The CDR3 loop is CARELQGKGYTF. The CDR3 nucleotides read TGTGCCAGGGAACTACAGGGGAAGGGCTACACCTTC.

This chain uses TRBV4-1 with TRBJ2-6; 8 nucleotides line up with TRBD1. The J segment lost 1 base and the V segment lost 6 bases, leaving 8 bases of the junction unmatched. Germline lookup yields CDR1 MGHRA and CDR2 YSYEKL. This CDR3 has 17 residues. CDR3 nucleotide sequence: TGCGCCAGCAGGGCAGGGGGCGTACGGTCTGGGGCCAACGTCCTGACTTTC. Translation: CASRAGGVRSGANVLTF.